This T cell receptor (beta chain) came from a study of cytotoxic CD8 clonotypes in ibrutinib-treated CLL. Libraries were prepared by immunoSEQ multiplex PCR; TCRdb keeps only in-frame clonotypes and omits some of them. The top ten hold 6% to 6.5% of the sample, which has approximately 350,000 clones, about 64% seen once. Whole-study findings and limits: The times at which samples were taken varied between sustained-remission and progressing patients. Patients showed higher baseline clonality than age-matched healthy donors, and it tracked circulating CD8+ T-cell counts.

Per the germline V gene, CDR1 is DFQATT and CDR2 is SNEGSKA (reference sequence). There are 10 residues in the CDR3. Between the trimmed V and J ends, which lost 4 bases and 11 bases, there was a span of 11 bases. To note about this clone: Its antigen is unknown.

The chain employs TRBV20-1 and TRBJ1-2, with D possibly TRBD1 on 5 matching bases. The receptor was derived from a human donor with chronic lymphocytic leukemia. The specimen was PBMCs, collected after 36 months of ibrutinib treatment. CDR3 amino acids: CSATGTAYTF. The CDR3 nucleotides are TGCAGTGCTACAGGGACCGCATACACCTTC.